The clone carrying this T cell receptor (beta chain) was counted a single time. It was RNA transcripts that yielded the amplified TCR beta CDR3 regions. An initial round of RT-PCR targeting the TCR CDR3 relied on the HTBI primer set. In TCRdb, the multiplex PCR reads were re-called with MiXCR into one record per CDR3 protein. This table holds about 320,000 distinct CDR3 sequences, 16% found once. Lactation, pregnancy, other autoimmune disease or uncontrolled infection led to exclusion of patients. The PBMCs had their origin in more than 9.5 ml of fresh peripheral blood. V was pared by 6 bases and J by 6 bases, with 14 bases of the junction left unmatched. The CDR3 has 16 residues. The germline gives CDR1 SNHLY, CDR2 FYNNEI. This entry is derived from a study of T cells in Graves' hyperthyroidism and ophthalmopathy.

The sequenced sample consisted of blood. The TCR sequence derives from a man aged 25-45 years with Graves' hyperthyroidism. The chain links TRBV2 to TRBJ2-1, with TRBD1 matching over 7 bases. CDR3 bases: TGTGCCAGCAGGGGATCGACAGGGAAAGGAGGCAATGAGCAGTTCTTC. It specifies CASRGSTGKGGNEQFF.